This T cell receptor (beta chain) stems from a study of T cell changes during pregnancy in multiple sclerosis. Method: immunoSEQ multiplex PCR; TCRdb's copy keeps in-frame clones and lacks some. The sample shows 45,000 to 55,000 clones, 85% to 95% of them seen only once. Trimming took 5 bases from V and 1 from J, leaving 14 bases between them. The CDR3 runs to 15 residues. Germline loops: CDR1 MDHEN, CDR2 SYDVKM. The table lists this clone with a count of one. The sample was CD4+ T cells from peripheral blood mononuclear cells, taken in the second trimester of pregnancy. The chain uses TRBV28 and TRBJ1-1; a weak D match, TRBD1 (5 bases). This TCR came from a female donor in good health, enrolled as a control in a pregnancy study. CDR3 nucleotide sequence: TGTGCCAGCAGTATATCAGGGAATGGGAACACTGAAGCTTTCTTT. This translates into CASSISGNGNTEAFF.